A selection of T cell receptor beta chains follows, all from one sample in a study of blood T cell repertoires in COVID-19. Sequencing was performed with immunoSEQ multiplex PCR; in TCRdb, only in-frame clones are kept and a portion is missing. This sample has a few hundred thousand clones, with roughly 85% found just once. Sequenced input: peripheral blood. All receptors derive from a woman between 70 and 85 years old with COVID-19, enrolled during active disease. CDR3s include the opening cysteine and the closing phenylalanine or tryptophan. A D gene is named only where the DNA matches it firmly. Clone size is given for some rows only: seen once, a few or many times, or a class if the clone is expanded.

j_call: TRBJ1-1
clone_size: NA
v_call: TRBV18
d_call: TRBD1
cdr3_aa: CASSLRVDRDPEAFF
cdr3_nt: TGTGCCAGCTCACTAAGGGTAGACAGGGACCCTGAAGCTTTCTTT

j_call: TRBJ2-5
clone_size: NA
v_call: TRBV5-4
d_call: TRBD2
cdr3_aa: CASRYEAGGYQETQYF
cdr3_nt: TGTGCCAGCAGATACGAAGCGGGGGGATACCAAGAGACCCAGTACTTC

j_call: TRBJ1-1
clone_size: NA
v_call: TRBV9
d_call: NA
cdr3_aa: CASSRQMNTEAFF
cdr3_nt: TGTGCCAGCAGCCGACAGATGAACACTGAAGCTTTCTTT

j_call: TRBJ1-5
clone_size: NA
v_call: TRBV9
d_call: TRBD1
cdr3_aa: CASSPTGSGNQPQHF
cdr3_nt: TGTGCCAGCAGCCCGACAGGGAGTGGCAATCAGCCCCAGCATTTT

j_call: TRBJ2-7
clone_size: NA
v_call: TRBV6-5
d_call: NA
cdr3_aa: CASTPGPYEQYF
cdr3_nt: TGTGCCAGCACCCCAGGCCCATACGAGCAGTACTTC

j_call: TRBJ1-3
clone_size: once
v_call: TRBV11-2
d_call: NA
cdr3_aa: CASSAGQGFSGNTIYF
cdr3_nt: TGTGCCAGCAGCGCGGGGCAGGGCTTCTCTGGAAACACCATATATTTT

j_call: TRBJ2-4
clone_size: NA
v_call: TRBV7-8
d_call: TRBD1
cdr3_aa: CASSSRDRGDGNIQYF
cdr3_nt: TGTGCCAGCAGCTCCAGGGACAGGGGGGACGGAAACATTCAGTACTTC

j_call: TRBJ2-7
clone_size: NA
v_call: TRBV29-1
d_call: TRBD2
cdr3_aa: CSVRDSQLAGSYEQYF
cdr3_nt: TGCAGCGTTCGCGACAGCCAACTAGCGGGGTCCTACGAGCAGTACTTC

j_call: TRBJ2-7
clone_size: NA
v_call: TRBV13
d_call: TRBD1
cdr3_aa: CASSPTGRGYYYEQYF
cdr3_nt: TGTGCCAGCAGCCCAACCGGCAGGGGGTATTACTACGAGCAGTACTTC

j_call: TRBJ2-7
clone_size: NA
v_call: TRBV5-1
d_call: NA
cdr3_aa: CASSVTGYEQYF
cdr3_nt: TGCGCCAGCAGCGTAACAGGGTACGAGCAGTACTTC

j_call: TRBJ2-7
clone_size: few
v_call: TRBV6-1
d_call: NA
cdr3_aa: CASSDWRGLRGEQYF
cdr3_nt: TGTGCCAGCAGTGATTGGAGGGGGCTGAGAGGCGAGCAGTACTTC

j_call: TRBJ2-3
clone_size: once
v_call: TRBV13
d_call: NA
cdr3_aa: CASSQAGDRPILDTQYF
cdr3_nt: TGTGCCAGCAGCCAGGCGGGGGACAGGCCGATATTAGATACGCAGTATTTT

j_call: TRBJ1-1
clone_size: NA
v_call: TRBV5-1
d_call: NA
cdr3_aa: CASSLFGPEAFF
cdr3_nt: TGCGCCAGCAGCTTGTTTGGCCCTGAAGCTTTCTTT

j_call: TRBJ2-7
clone_size: few
v_call: TRBV6-4
d_call: TRBD1
cdr3_aa: CASSEGDRGFTPSYEQYF
cdr3_nt: TGTGCCAGCAGTGAAGGGGACAGGGGGTTTACTCCATCCTACGAGCAGTACTTC

j_call: TRBJ2-7
clone_size: NA
v_call: TRBV19
d_call: TRBD2
cdr3_aa: CASSIKAGAYEQYF
cdr3_nt: TGTGCCAGTAGTATAAAGGCGGGGGCCTACGAGCAGTACTTC

j_call: TRBJ1-1
clone_size: NA
v_call: TRBV5-1
d_call: TRBD1
cdr3_aa: CASSRTADRGGTEAFF
cdr3_nt: TGCGCCAGCAGCCGAACTGCGGACAGGGGCGGAACTGAAGCTTTCTTT

j_call: TRBJ1-6
clone_size: NA
v_call: TRBV4-2
d_call: NA
cdr3_aa: CASSQGGGDNSPLHF
cdr3_nt: TGTGCCAGCAGCCAAGGAGGAGGGGACAATTCACCCCTCCACTTT

j_call: TRBJ1-1
clone_size: NA
v_call: TRBV19
d_call: NA
cdr3_aa: CASSIGQGNTEAFF
cdr3_nt: TGTGCCAGTAGTATTGGCCAGGGAAACACTGAAGCTTTCTTT

j_call: TRBJ2-7
clone_size: NA
v_call: TRBV10-3
d_call: NA
cdr3_aa: CAISGRGQPSYEQYF
cdr3_nt: TGTGCCATCAGTGGGAGGGGCCAGCCGAGTTACGAGCAGTACTTC

j_call: TRBJ2-3
clone_size: NA
v_call: TRBV7-8
d_call: TRBD2
cdr3_aa: CASVRGLAGGTDTQYF
cdr3_nt: TGTGCCAGCGTTCGCGGACTAGCGGGAGGCACAGATACGCAGTATTTT

j_call: TRBJ1-6
clone_size: few
v_call: TRBV27
d_call: NA
cdr3_aa: CASSLRQDNSPLHF
cdr3_nt: TGTGCCAGCAGTTTACGACAGGATAATTCACCCCTCCACTTT

j_call: TRBJ2-2
clone_size: NA
v_call: TRBV6-1
d_call: TRBD1
cdr3_aa: CASSEGQGNTGELFF
cdr3_nt: TGTGCCAGCAGTGAGGGACAGGGTAACACCGGGGAGCTGTTTTTT

j_call: TRBJ1-6
clone_size: NA
v_call: TRBV19
d_call: NA
cdr3_aa: CASSINRSPLHF
cdr3_nt: TGTGCCAGTAGTATTAACAGGTCGCCCCTCCACTTT

j_call: TRBJ1-5
clone_size: NA
v_call: TRBV7-9
d_call: NA
cdr3_aa: CASSSRREGERHF
cdr3_nt: TGTGCCAGCAGCTCCCGCCGTGAGGGCGAAAGGCATTTT

j_call: TRBJ1-1
clone_size: NA
v_call: TRBV6-5
d_call: NA
cdr3_aa: CASSYSTASLGTEAFF
cdr3_nt: TGTGCCAGCAGTTACTCGACAGCGTCGTTGGGCACTGAAGCTTTCTTT

j_call: TRBJ1-6
clone_size: once
v_call: TRBV7-2
d_call: NA
cdr3_aa: CASSLLWAGGDSPLHF
cdr3_nt: TGTGCCAGCAGCTTACTCTGGGCGGGGGGAGATTCACCCCTCCACTTT

j_call: TRBJ2-1
clone_size: NA
v_call: TRBV30
d_call: TRBD1
cdr3_aa: CAWSPRGTGYHEQFF
cdr3_nt: TGTGCCTGGAGTCCACGGGGGACAGGGTACCATGAGCAGTTCTTC

j_call: TRBJ2-1
clone_size: NA
v_call: TRBV4-3
d_call: TRBD2
cdr3_aa: CASSQASGAYNEQFF
cdr3_nt: TGCGCCAGCAGCCAAGCTAGCGGGGCCTACAATGAGCAGTTCTTC

j_call: TRBJ1-3
clone_size: NA
v_call: TRBV11-3
d_call: NA
cdr3_aa: CASSRYSGNTIYF
cdr3_nt: TGTGCCAGCAGCCGGTATTCTGGAAACACCATATATTTT

j_call: TRBJ1-1
clone_size: NA
v_call: TRBV21-1
d_call: NA
cdr3_aa: CASRAKDRSIEAFF
cdr3_nt: TGTGCCAGCAGGGCCAAGGACAGGAGTATTGAAGCTTTCTTT

j_call: TRBJ1-1
clone_size: NA
v_call: TRBV2
d_call: TRBD1
cdr3_aa: CATQQGPWTEAFF
cdr3_nt: TGTGCCACTCAACAGGGGCCGTGGACTGAAGCTTTCTTT

j_call: TRBJ1-5
clone_size: NA
v_call: TRBV5-8
d_call: NA
cdr3_aa: CASSLDQGPKHF
cdr3_nt: TGTGCCAGCAGCTTGGATCAGGGGCCCAAGCATTTT

j_call: TRBJ1-5
clone_size: NA
v_call: TRBV6-2/TRBV6-3
d_call: TRBD1
cdr3_aa: CASSYTGDQPQHF
cdr3_nt: TGTGCCAGCAGTTACACAGGGGATCAGCCCCAGCATTTT

j_call: TRBJ2-1
clone_size: NA
v_call: TRBV7-9
d_call: NA
cdr3_aa: CASSPDGAVNEQFF
cdr3_nt: TGTGCCAGCAGCCCCGATGGGGCGGTCAATGAGCAGTTCTTC

j_call: TRBJ1-1
clone_size: NA
v_call: TRBV12-3/TRBV12-4
d_call: NA
cdr3_aa: CASSLTGNTEAFF
cdr3_nt: TGTGCCAGCAGTTTGACAGGGAACACTGAAGCTTTCTTT

j_call: TRBJ1-2
clone_size: NA
v_call: TRBV4-1
d_call: TRBD1
cdr3_aa: CASSQGASLGTVFNYGYTF
cdr3_nt: TGCGCCAGCAGCCAAGGGGCCTCCCTAGGGACAGTCTTTAACTATGGCTACACCTTC

j_call: TRBJ1-3
clone_size: once
v_call: TRBV19
d_call: TRBD1
cdr3_aa: CASSPQRTGAGNTIYF
cdr3_nt: TGTGCCAGTAGTCCGCAAAGGACAGGGGCTGGAAACACCATATATTTT

j_call: TRBJ2-1
clone_size: NA
v_call: TRBV29-1
d_call: TRBD2
cdr3_aa: CSVQTGTSSNEQFF
cdr3_nt: TGCAGCGTTCAAACCGGGACTAGTTCTAATGAGCAGTTCTTC

j_call: TRBJ1-2
clone_size: NA
v_call: TRBV3-1/TRBV3-2
d_call: NA
cdr3_aa: CASSQFTGNYGYTF
cdr3_nt: TGTGCCAGCAGCCAGTTCACAGGGAACTATGGCTACACCTTC

j_call: TRBJ1-2
clone_size: NA
v_call: TRBV30
d_call: TRBD1
cdr3_aa: CALAEDRGNYGYTF
cdr3_nt: TGTGCCTTGGCGGAGGACAGGGGTAACTATGGCTACACCTTC

j_call: TRBJ2-1
clone_size: NA
v_call: TRBV19
d_call: NA
cdr3_aa: CASSISGVWNRDEQFF
cdr3_nt: TGTGCCAGTAGTATTTCAGGGGTGTGGAACAGGGATGAGCAGTTCTTC

j_call: TRBJ2-7
clone_size: NA
v_call: TRBV3-1/TRBV3-2
d_call: NA
cdr3_aa: CASSQGRYGGNEQYF
cdr3_nt: TGTGCCAGCAGCCAAGGCCGTTACGGGGGAAACGAGCAGTACTTC

j_call: TRBJ1-5
clone_size: few
v_call: TRBV11-3
d_call: NA
cdr3_aa: CASSLGRDQPQHF
cdr3_nt: TGTGCCAGCAGCTTAGGTCGGGATCAGCCCCAGCATTTT

j_call: TRBJ2-1
clone_size: NA
v_call: TRBV3-1/TRBV3-2
d_call: TRBD2
cdr3_aa: CASSPGLAAYNEQFF
cdr3_nt: TGTGCCAGCAGCCCGGGACTAGCGGCCTACAATGAGCAGTTCTTC

j_call: TRBJ2-1
clone_size: NA
v_call: TRBV3-1/TRBV3-2
d_call: TRBD1
cdr3_aa: CASSPGTGGYNEQFF
cdr3_nt: TGTGCCAGCAGCCCAGGGACAGGGGGCTACAATGAGCAGTTCTTC

j_call: TRBJ1-4
clone_size: NA
v_call: TRBV19
d_call: NA
cdr3_aa: CASTIAVGSLEKLFF
cdr3_nt: TGTGCCAGTACTATCGCGGTAGGGAGTCTTGAAAAACTGTTTTTT

j_call: TRBJ1-2
clone_size: NA
v_call: TRBV3-1/TRBV3-2
d_call: NA
cdr3_aa: CASNRQNGGYTF
cdr3_nt: TGTGCCAGCAACCGACAGAACGGCGGCTACACCTTC

j_call: TRBJ2-1
clone_size: few
v_call: TRBV12-3/TRBV12-4
d_call: TRBD2
cdr3_aa: CASSFPSGNEQFF
cdr3_nt: TGTGCCAGCAGTTTCCCTAGCGGTAATGAGCAGTTCTTC

j_call: TRBJ1-6
clone_size: NA
v_call: TRBV6-6
d_call: NA
cdr3_aa: CASSQRGDTQSHSPLHF
cdr3_nt: TGTGCCAGCAGTCAACGAGGGGACACTCAATCTCATTCACCCCTCCACTTT